This TCR beta chain was documented in a study of blood T cells in healthy people across ages. The second PCR ran roughly 6 to 11 cycles with a sample-barcoded 5' primer and J-beta primers. TCRdb used MiXCR to reprocess the 5' RACE reads, holding one entry per CDR3 protein. This table holds roughly 1.7 million distinct CDR3 sequences, around 36% found once. This CDR3 has 16 residues. Germline V CDR1 and CDR2: DFQATT, SNEGSKA (reference sequence). Unmatched junction bases numbered 10, after V lost 3 bases and J lost 3 bases. This clonotype was detected many times. The source of this sequence is a woman aged 25 to 45 in good health. This chain connects TRBV20-1 to TRBJ2-4, with TRBD2 matching over 8 bases. What was sequenced was blood. The CDR3: CSARNNGREIKNIQYF. CDR3 bases: TGCAGTGCTAGGAATAACGGGAGGGAAATCAAAAACATTCAGTACTTC.